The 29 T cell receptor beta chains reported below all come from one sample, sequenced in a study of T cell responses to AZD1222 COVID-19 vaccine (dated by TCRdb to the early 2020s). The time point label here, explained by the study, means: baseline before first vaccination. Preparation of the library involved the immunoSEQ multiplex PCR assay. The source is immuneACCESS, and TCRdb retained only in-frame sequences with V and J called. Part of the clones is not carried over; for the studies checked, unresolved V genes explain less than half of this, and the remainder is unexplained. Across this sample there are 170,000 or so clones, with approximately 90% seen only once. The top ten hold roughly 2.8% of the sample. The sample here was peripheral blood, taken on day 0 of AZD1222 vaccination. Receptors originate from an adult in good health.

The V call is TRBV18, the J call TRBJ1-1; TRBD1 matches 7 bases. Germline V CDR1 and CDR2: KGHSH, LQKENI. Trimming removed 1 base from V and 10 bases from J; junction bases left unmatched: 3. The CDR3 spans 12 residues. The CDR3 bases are TGTGCCAGCTCACCACAGGACAGGAGAGCTTTCTTT. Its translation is CASSPQDRRAFF. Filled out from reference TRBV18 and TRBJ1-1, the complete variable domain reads NAGVMQNPRHLVRRRGQEARLRCSPMKGHSHVYWYRQLPEEGLKFMVYLQKENIIDESGMPKERFSAEFPKEGPSILRIQQVVRGDSAAYFCASSPQDRRAFFGQGTRLTVV.

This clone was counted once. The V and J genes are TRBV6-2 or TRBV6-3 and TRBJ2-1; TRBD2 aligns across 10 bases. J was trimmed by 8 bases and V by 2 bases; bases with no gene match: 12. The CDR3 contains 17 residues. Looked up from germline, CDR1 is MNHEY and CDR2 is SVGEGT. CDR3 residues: CASSYTASGGRVDEQFF. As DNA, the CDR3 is TGTGCCAGCAGTTACACGGCTAGCGGGGGTCGAGTAGATGAGCAGTTCTTC.

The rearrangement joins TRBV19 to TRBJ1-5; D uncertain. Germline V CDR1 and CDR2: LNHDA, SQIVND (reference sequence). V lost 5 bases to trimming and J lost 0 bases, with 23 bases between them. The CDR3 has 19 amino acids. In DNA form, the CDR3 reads TGTGCCAGTAGTCTTAGGTTAAAGACGGAGAGTTATAGCAATCAGCCCCAGCATTTT. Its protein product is CASSLRLKTESYSNQPQHF.

DNA for the CDR3: TGTGCCAGCAGCTTAGTGGTAGGGGACACCGGGGAGCTGTTTTTT. Translating it yields CASSLVVGDTGELFF. The genes are TRBV7-9 and TRBJ2-2, with a possible D match to TRBD1 (5 bases). Germline-derived CDR1 and CDR2 are SEHNR and FQNEAQ (reference sequence). V lost 1 base and J lost 3, with 9 bases in between. The CDR3 runs 15 residues.

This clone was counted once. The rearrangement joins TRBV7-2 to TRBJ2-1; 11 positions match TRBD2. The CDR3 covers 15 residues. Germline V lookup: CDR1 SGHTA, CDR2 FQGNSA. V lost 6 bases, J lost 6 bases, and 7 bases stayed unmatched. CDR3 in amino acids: CASRRTSGGANEQFF. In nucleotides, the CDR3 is TGTGCCAGCAGACGAACTAGCGGGGGAGCCAATGAGCAGTTCTTC.

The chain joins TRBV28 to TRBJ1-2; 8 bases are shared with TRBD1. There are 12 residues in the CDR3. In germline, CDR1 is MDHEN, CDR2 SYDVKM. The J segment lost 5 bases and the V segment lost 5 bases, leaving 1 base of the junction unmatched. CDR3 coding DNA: TGTGCCAGCAGTCGGACAGGGTATGGCTACACCTTC. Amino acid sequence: CASSRTGYGYTF.

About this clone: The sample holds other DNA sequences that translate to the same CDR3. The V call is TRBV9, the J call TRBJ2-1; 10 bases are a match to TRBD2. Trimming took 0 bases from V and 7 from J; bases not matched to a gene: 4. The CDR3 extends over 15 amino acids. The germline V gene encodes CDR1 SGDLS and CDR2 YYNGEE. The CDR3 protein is CASSVASGGVNEQFF. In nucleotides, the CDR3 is TGTGCCAGCAGCGTAGCGAGCGGGGGGGTAAATGAGCAGTTCTTC.

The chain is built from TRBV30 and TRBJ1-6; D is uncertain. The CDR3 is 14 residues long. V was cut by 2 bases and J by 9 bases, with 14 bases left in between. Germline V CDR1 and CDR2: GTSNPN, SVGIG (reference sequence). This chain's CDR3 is CAWSLNRWGSPLHF. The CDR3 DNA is TGTGCCTGGAGTTTGAACCGGTGGGGTTCACCCCTCCACTTT.

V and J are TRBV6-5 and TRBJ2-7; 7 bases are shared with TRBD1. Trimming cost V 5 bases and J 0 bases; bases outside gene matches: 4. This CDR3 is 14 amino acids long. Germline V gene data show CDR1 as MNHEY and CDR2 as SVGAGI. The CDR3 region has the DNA TGTGCCAGCAGTCCGACAGGGAGCTCCTACGAGCAGTACTTC. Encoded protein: CASSPTGSSYEQYF.

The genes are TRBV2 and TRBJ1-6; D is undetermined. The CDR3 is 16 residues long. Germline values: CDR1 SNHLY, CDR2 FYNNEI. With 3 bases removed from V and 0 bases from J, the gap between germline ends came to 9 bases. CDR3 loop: CASSEAGSSYNSPLHF. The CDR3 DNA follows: TGTGCCAGCAGTGAGGCGGGTAGCTCCTATAATTCACCCCTCCACTTT.

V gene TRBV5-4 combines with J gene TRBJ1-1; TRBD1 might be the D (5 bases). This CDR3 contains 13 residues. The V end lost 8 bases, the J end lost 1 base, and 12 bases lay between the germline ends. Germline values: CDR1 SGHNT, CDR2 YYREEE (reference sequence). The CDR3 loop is CASTWGGNTEAFF. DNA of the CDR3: TGTGCCAGTACCTGGGGGGGGAACACTGAAGCTTTCTTT.

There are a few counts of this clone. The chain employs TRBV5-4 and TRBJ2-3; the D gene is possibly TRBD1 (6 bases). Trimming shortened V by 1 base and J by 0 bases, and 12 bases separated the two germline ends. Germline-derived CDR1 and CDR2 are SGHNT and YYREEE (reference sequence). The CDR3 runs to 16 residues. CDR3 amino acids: CASSLPTGPSTDTQYF. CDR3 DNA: TGTGCCAGCAGCTTGCCGACAGGTCCTAGCACAGATACGCAGTATTTT. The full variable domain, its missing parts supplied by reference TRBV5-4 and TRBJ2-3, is ETGVTQSPTHLIKTRGQQVTLRCSSQSGHNTVSWYQQALGQGPQFIFQYYREEENGRGNFPPRFSGLQFPNYSSELNVNALELDDSALYLCASSLPTGPSTDTQYFGPGTRLTVL.

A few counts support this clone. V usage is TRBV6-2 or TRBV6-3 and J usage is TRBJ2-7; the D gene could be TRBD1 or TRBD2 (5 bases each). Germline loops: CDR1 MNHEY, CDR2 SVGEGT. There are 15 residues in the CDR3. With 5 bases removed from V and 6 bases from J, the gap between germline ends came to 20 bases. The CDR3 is CASSHPTTGTGEQYF. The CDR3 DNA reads TGTGCCAGCAGTCACCCGACTACAGGAACGGGCGAGCAGTACTTC.

CDR3 nucleotides: TGTGCCAGCAGTGAAGCCGGGGCTAGCAATCAGCCCCAGCATTTT. It yields the protein CASSEAGASNQPQHF. The V call is TRBV6-1, the J call TRBJ1-5, with D possibly matching TRBD1 (5 bases). Looked up from germline, CDR1 is MNHNS and CDR2 is SASEGT. Trimming took 0 bases from V and 0 from J, leaving 6 bases between them. CDR3 length equals 15 residues.

The CDR3 sequence is CASSPVWGQGFYEQYF. The CDR3 nucleotides read TGTGCCAGCAGCCCTGTGTGGGGACAGGGGTTTTACGAGCAGTACTTC. The chain carries TRBV14 and TRBJ2-7; TRBD1 matches 10 bases. The germline V gene encodes CDR1 SGHDN and CDR2 FVKESK. Losses at the gene ends were 4 bases for V and 4 bases for J; bases not matched to a gene: 10. CDR3 length: 16 residues.

Written as DNA, the CDR3 is TGCAGCGTTGATAATACAGGGGGCCTCACTCCGACCCAGTACTTC. Translation: CSVDNTGGLTPTQYF. The rearrangement links TRBV29-1 to TRBJ2-5; 9 positions match TRBD1. The germline V gene has CDR1 SQVTM and CDR2 ANQGSEA. V lost 3 bases to trimming and J lost 7 bases; unmatched junction nucleotides: 12. This CDR3 has 15 amino acids.

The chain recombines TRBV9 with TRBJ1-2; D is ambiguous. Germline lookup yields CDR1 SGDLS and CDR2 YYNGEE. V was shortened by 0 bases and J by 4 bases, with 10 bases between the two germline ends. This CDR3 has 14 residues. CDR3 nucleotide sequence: TGTGCCAGCAGCGTAGGGGGAGGTGGCTATGGCTACACCTTC. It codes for CASSVGGGGYGYTF. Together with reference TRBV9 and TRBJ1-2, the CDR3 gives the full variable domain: DSGVTQTPKHLITATGQRVTLRCSPRSGDLSVYWYQQSLDQGLQFLIQYYNGEERAKGNILERFSAQQFPDLHSELNLSSLELGDSALYFCASSVGGGGYGYTFGSGTRLTVV.

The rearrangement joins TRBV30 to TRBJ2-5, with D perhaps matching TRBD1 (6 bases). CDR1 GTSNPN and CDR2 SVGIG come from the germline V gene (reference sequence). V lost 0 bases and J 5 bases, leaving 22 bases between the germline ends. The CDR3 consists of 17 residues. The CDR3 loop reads CAWSVRSGVVFRETQYF. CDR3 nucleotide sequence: TGTGCCTGGAGTGTACGATCAGGGGTGGTTTTTCGGGAGACCCAGTACTTC.

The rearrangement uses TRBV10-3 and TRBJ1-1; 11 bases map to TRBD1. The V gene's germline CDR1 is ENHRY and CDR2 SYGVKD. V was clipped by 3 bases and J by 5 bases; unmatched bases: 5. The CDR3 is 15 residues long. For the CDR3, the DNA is TGTGCCATCAGTGACCGGGACAGGGGGTTGACTGAAGCTTTCTTT. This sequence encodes CAISDRDRGLTEAFF.

CDR3 loop: CASSYGQGTMNTEAFF. The CDR3 bases are TGTGCCAGCAGCTACGGACAGGGGACAATGAACACTGAAGCTTTCTTT. V gene TRBV21-1 combines with J gene TRBJ1-1; TRBD1, the table's D call, lacks a check against the DNA. TRBV21-1 represents a pseudogene. This CDR3 is 16 amino acids long.

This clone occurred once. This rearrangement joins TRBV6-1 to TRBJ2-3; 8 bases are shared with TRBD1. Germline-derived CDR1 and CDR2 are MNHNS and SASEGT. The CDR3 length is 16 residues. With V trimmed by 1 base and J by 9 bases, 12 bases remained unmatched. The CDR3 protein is CASSEVTGTGRVTQYF. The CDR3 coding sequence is TGTGCCAGCAGTGAAGTAACCGGGACAGGTCGAGTGACGCAGTATTTT.

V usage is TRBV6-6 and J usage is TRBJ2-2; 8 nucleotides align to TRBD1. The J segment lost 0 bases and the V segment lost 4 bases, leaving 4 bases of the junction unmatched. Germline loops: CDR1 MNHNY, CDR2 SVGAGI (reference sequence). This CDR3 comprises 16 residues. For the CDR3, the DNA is TGTGCCAGCAGTTGGGACAGGACCGCGAACACCGGGGAGCTGTTTTTT. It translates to CASSWDRTANTGELFF.

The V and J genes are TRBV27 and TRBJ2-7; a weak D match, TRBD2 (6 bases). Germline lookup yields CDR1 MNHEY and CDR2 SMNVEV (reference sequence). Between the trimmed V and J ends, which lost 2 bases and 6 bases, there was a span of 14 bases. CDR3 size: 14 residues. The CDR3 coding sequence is TGTGCCAGCAGTTTACTGGCGGGGACCGGCGAGCAGTACTTC. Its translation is CASSLLAGTGEQYF.

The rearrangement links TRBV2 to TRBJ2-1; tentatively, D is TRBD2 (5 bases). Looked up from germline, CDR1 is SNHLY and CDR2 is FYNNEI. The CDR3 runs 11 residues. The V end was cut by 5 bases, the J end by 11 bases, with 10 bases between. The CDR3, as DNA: TGTGCCAGCAGTCGGACTGAAAAGCAGTTCTTC. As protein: CASSRTEKQFF.

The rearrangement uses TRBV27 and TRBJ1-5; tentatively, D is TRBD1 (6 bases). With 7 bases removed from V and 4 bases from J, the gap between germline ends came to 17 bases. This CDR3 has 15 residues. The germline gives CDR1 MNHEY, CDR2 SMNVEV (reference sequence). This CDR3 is CASMLGRTGNQPQHF. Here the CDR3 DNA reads TGTGCCAGCATGCTGGGCCGAACAGGGAATCAGCCCCAGCATTTT.

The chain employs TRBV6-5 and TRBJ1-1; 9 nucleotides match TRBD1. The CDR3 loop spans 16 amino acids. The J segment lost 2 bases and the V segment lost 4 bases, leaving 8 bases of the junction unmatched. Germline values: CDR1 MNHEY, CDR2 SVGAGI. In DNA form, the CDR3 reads TGTGCCAGCAGTTTAAGACCGGGACAGGGAAACACTGAAGCTTTCTTT. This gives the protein CASSLRPGQGNTEAFF.

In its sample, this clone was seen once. The CDR3, as DNA: TGTGCCAGCTCACCAAACAGGCCATCTAACTATGGCTACACCTTC. This encodes CASSPNRPSNYGYTF. This rearrangement joins TRBV18 to TRBJ1-2, with a tentative D call TRBD1 (5 bases). The CDR3 contains 15 residues. Germline V CDR1 and CDR2: KGHSH, LQKENI. Trimming took 2 bases from V and 0 from J, leaving 10 bases between them.

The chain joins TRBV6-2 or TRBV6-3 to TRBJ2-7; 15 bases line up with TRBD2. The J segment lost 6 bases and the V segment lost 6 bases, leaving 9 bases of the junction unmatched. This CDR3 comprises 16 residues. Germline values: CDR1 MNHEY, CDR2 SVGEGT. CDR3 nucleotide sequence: TGTGCCAGCAGCCATGGACTAGCGGGGGGGCCAGGCGAGCAGTACTTC. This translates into CASSHGLAGGPGEQYF.

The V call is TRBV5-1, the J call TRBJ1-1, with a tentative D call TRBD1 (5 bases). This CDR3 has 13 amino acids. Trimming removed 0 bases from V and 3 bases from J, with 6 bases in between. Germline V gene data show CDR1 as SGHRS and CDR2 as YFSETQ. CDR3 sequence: CASSLEGHTEAFF. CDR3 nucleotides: TGCGCCAGCAGCTTGGAGGGGCACACTGAAGCTTTCTTT.